These T cell receptor beta chains were read from a single sample in a study of regulatory T cells in long-lasting Graves disease. One entry per CDR3 protein, called by TCRdb with MiXCR from the multiplex PCR reads. The profile shows around 510,000 distinct CDR3 sequences, less than 25% of them singletons. Sample: peripheral blood mononuclear cells (PBMCs), taken when the disease was refractory, from a patient treated with antithyroid drugs. These receptors were taken from a female donor with Graves disease. Both conserved end residues are part of each CDR3. D genes are given only for firm matches. Size values are once, few and many counts, or a class for expanded clones, and some rows have none.

j_call clone_size v_call d_call cdr3_nt cdr3_aa
TRBJ2-2 many TRBV10-3 - TGTGCCATCAGTGAGTGGGAAGGCACCGGGGAGCTGTTTTTT CAISEWEGTGELFF
TRBJ2-5 - TRBV4-1 - TGCGCCAGCAGCCTCAACGAGGGAGGTCAAGAGACCCAGTACTTC CASSLNEGGQETQYF
TRBJ1-1 many TRBV29-1 - TGCAGCGTTGTTCAAGAGAACACTGAAGCTTTCTTT CSVVQENTEAFF
TRBJ2-5 many TRBV7-3 - TGTGCCAGCAGCCGAACTGGAACAGGACTTGAGACCCAGTACTTC CASSRTGTGLETQYF
TRBJ1-5 many TRBV28 - TGTGCCAGCAGTTTACTGAGGGGGTCAGATCAGCCCCAGCATTTT CASSLLRGSDQPQHF
TRBJ1-1 few TRBV11-2 - TGTGCCAGCAGCTTTAGAACTGAAGCTTTCTTT CASSFRTEAFF
TRBJ2-3 - TRBV19 - TGTGCCAGTAGTATATTCGGGGGTAGCACAGATACGCAGTATTTT CASSIFGGSTDTQYF
TRBJ1-2 few TRBV7-2 - TGTGCCAGCAGCCAAGATGTGGGGGTTGGCTATGGCTACACCTTC CASSQDVGVGYGYTF
TRBJ1-1 - TRBV24-1 - TGTGCCACCAGTGATTCGGAGGTCACTGAAGCTTTCTTT CATSDSEVTEAFF
TRBJ2-7 many TRBV20-1 TRBD1 TGCAGTGCTACTATAAGGGGGCTGGGCGAGCAGTACTTC CSATIRGLGEQYF
TRBJ2-5 - TRBV13 - TGTGCCGGCAGCTTACGTTCCTCGGCCCAGGAGACCCAGTACTTC CAGSLRSSAQETQYF
TRBJ2-7 many TRBV7-8 TRBD2 TGTGCCAGCAGCCTCCGGCTGGGGCTAGCGGGCTACGAGCAGTACTTC CASSLRLGLAGYEQYF
TRBJ2-2 - TRBV5-1 - TGCGCCAGCAGCTCGCCCCAGGTTGCCGGGGAGCTGTTTTTT CASSSPQVAGELFF
TRBJ2-7 few TRBV7-9 - TGTGCCAGCAGCTTAGGGGGAGAATACGAGCAGTACTTC CASSLGGEYEQYF
TRBJ2-7 many TRBV28 - TGTGCCAGCAGTTTATTTTTGGGAGCCTACGAGCAGTACTTC CASSLFLGAYEQYF
TRBJ2-1 - TRBV11-2 - TGTGCCAGCAGCTTACAGCCGGCTGATGAGCAGTTCTTC CASSLQPADEQFF
TRBJ1-1 many TRBV29-1 TRBD1 TGCAGCGTCGGACAGGGACTGGGGTTGGGTGAAGCTTTCTTT CSVGQGLGLGEAFF
TRBJ1-1 few TRBV7-8 TRBD1 TGTGCCAGCAGCTTAAGCCGGACAGGGAACCTAGTAGACACTGAAGCTTTCTTT CASSLSRTGNLVDTEAFF
TRBJ1-1 many TRBV11-2 TRBD1 TGTGCCAGCAGCTTGAACAGGGGTATTGGAGTTCGGGCTTTCTTT CASSLNRGIGVRAFF
TRBJ2-7 - TRBV6-9 - TGTGCCAGCAGTTACGGGTTCGGCGCCTACCAAAATTCCTACGAGCAGTACTTC CASSYGFGAYQNSYEQYF
TRBJ2-7 - TRBV6-1 TRBD1 TGTGCCAGCAGGGGGGGGACAGGGGTCTCCTACGAGCAGTACTTC CASRGGTGVSYEQYF
TRBJ2-2 many TRBV12-3/TRBV12-4 TRBD2 TGTGCCAGCATCCGGACTAGCGGGCTCACCGGGGAGCTGTTTTTT CASIRTSGLTGELFF
TRBJ1-1 - TRBV19 - TGTGCCAGTAGTTATTGGGGCGCGGACACTGAAGCTTTCTTT CASSYWGADTEAFF
TRBJ2-3 - TRBV24-1 - TGTGCCACCAGTGACCCTGACAGGTTCACAGATACGCAGTATTTT CATSDPDRFTDTQYF
TRBJ2-5 many TRBV27 - TGTGCCAGCAGTCCCCCGCGGGGAACCCAGTACTTC CASSPPRGTQYF
TRBJ2-7 - TRBV14 TRBD1 TGTGCCAGCAGCCATAGAAGAGGACAGGGCTACGAGCAGTACTTC CASSHRRGQGYEQYF
TRBJ1-5 - TRBV27 - TGTGCCAGCAGTTTGCGCGGTCGGAATCGGCCCCAGCATTTT CASSLRGRNRPQHF
TRBJ2-2 - TRBV3-1 - TGTGCCAGCAGCCAGGGGTTAACTCGAAACACCGGGGAGCTGTTTTTT CASSQGLTRNTGELFF
TRBJ1-5 - TRBV19 - TGTGCCAGTAGTGTACAGGGTACTAATCAGCCCCAGCATTTT CASSVQGTNQPQHF
TRBJ2-5 few TRBV24-1 - TGTGCCACCAGTGACCTTAGGACCTTGGGTCCCCAGTACTTC CATSDLRTLGPQYF
TRBJ1-1 many TRBV5-1 TRBD1 TGCGCCAGCTCCAAGGACAGGGTGAACACTGAAGCTTTCTTT CASSKDRVNTEAFF
TRBJ2-7 - TRBV9 TRBD2 TGTGCCAGCAGCGTAAGGGGACTAGCGGACGAGCAGTACTTC CASSVRGLADEQYF
TRBJ2-7 - TRBV14 TRBD1 TGTGCCAGCAGGGGGACAGGGATCTACGAGCAGTACTTC CASRGTGIYEQYF
TRBJ2-2 - TRBV6-1 - TGTGCCAGCAGATATATAAACACCGGGGAGCTGTTTTTT CASRYINTGELFF
TRBJ2-2 few TRBV3-1 - TGTGCCAGCAGCCAGCGTAAACTCCCGAACACCGGGGAGCTGTTTTTT CASSQRKLPNTGELFF
TRBJ2-7 many TRBV11-2 TRBD2 TGTGCCAGCAGTCGACTAGCGGGAGGGCCCTACGAGCAGTACTTC CASSRLAGGPYEQYF
TRBJ2-7 - TRBV7-2 - TGTGCCAGCAGCGACCGGGGCCTGTTGAACGAGCAGTACTTC CASSDRGLLNEQYF
TRBJ2-5 many TRBV11-1 TRBD2 TGTGCCAGCAGCTTTGCTAGCGGGAGGCAAGAGACCCAGTACTTC CASSFASGRQETQYF
TRBJ2-3 few TRBV28 - TGTGCCAGCAGTCCGAGTTGGGGGCTAAAAACAGATACGCAGTATTTT CASSPSWGLKTDTQYF
TRBJ1-2 many TRBV5-6 - TGTGCCAGCAGCTTGGCCTCACGGGAAGCCTATGGCTACACCTTC CASSLASREAYGYTF
TRBJ1-3 - TRBV28 - TGTGCCGGCAGTCCCGAGACTTCTGGAAACACCATATATTTT CAGSPETSGNTIYF
TRBJ1-1 - TRBV7-2 TRBD1 TGTGCCAGTCTAACACTGGACAGGGAGGGGACTGAAGCTTTCTTT CASLTLDREGTEAFF
TRBJ2-1 - TRBV9 - TGTGCCAGCAGCGTAGCGGCTAGCGTGGACAATGAGCAGTTCTTC CASSVAASVDNEQFF
TRBJ1-1 many TRBV27 - TGTGCCAGCAGTTCTCAGGGGAGGACTGAAGCTTTCTTT CASSSQGRTEAFF
TRBJ2-3 - TRBV6-1 - TGTGCCATACGCCGGGACCCTTCTAGCACAGATACGCAGTATTTT CAIRRDPSSTDTQYF
TRBJ2-4 - TRBV5-1 TRBD1 TGCGCCAGCAGCCCCCGACAGGGGACGAAAAACATTCAGTACTTC CASSPRQGTKNIQYF
TRBJ1-5 - TRBV19 TRBD1 TGTGCCAGTAGTATAGGAGGGGGCCAGCCCCAGCATTTT CASSIGGGQPQHF
TRBJ2-5 many TRBV12-3/TRBV12-4 - TGTGCCAGCAGTTACCCCCCGGGGAAGACCCAGTACTTC CASSYPPGKTQYF
TRBJ2-5 - TRBV7-9 - TGTGCCAGCAGACCCCTTTGGGGCGGTCAAGAGACCCAGTACTTC CASRPLWGGQETQYF
TRBJ2-1 - TRBV12-3/TRBV12-4 - TGTGCCAGCACCAGTGGAGGGCCTTACAATGAGCAGTTCTTC CASTSGGPYNEQFF
TRBJ2-6 many TRBV11-2 - TGTGCCAGCAGCCCAAGGGCTGGGGCCAACGTCCTGACTTTC CASSPRAGANVLTF
TRBJ2-7 many TRBV7-8 - TGTGCCAGCAGCTTAGAATGGGGGGAGACCTACGAGCAGTACTTC CASSLEWGETYEQYF
TRBJ2-5 few TRBV6-1 TRBD2 TGTGCCAGCGCTCGAGGTTTCGGGACTACAGAAGAGACCCAGTACTTC CASARGFGTTEETQYF